This is a list of T cell receptor beta chains from one sample in a study of T-cell memory formation after mild COVID-19. TCRdb reprocessed the 5' RACE reads with MiXCR, giving one entry per CDR3 protein. The table shows approximately 150,000 distinct CDR3 sequences, with 6% to 7% occurring only once. Sequencing was carried out using PBMCs or a T cell subset sorted from them (not recorded which). These receptors were collected from an adult woman who had mild COVID-19 (a few samples of this study predate the infection). Cell type and time point are not known. CDR3s include the opening cysteine and the closing phenylalanine or tryptophan. Each record gives: J gene, D gene, clone size, V gene, CDR3 protein, CDR3 DNA. A D gene is named only where the DNA matches it firmly. Clone size is not always given. Where it is, it says once, few, many or a class for expanded clones.

J gene: TRBJ2-1
D gene: .
clone size: few
V gene: TRBV19
CDR3 protein: CASSILNPLGGGREQFF
CDR3 DNA: TGTGCCAGTAGTATTTTAAACCCGCTAGGCGGAGGGCGTGAGCAGTTCTTC

J gene: TRBJ2-7
D gene: TRBD1
clone size: few
V gene: TRBV19
CDR3 protein: CASSRQQGDYEQYF
CDR3 DNA: TGTGCCAGTTCCCGTCAACAGGGGGACTACGAGCAGTACTTC

J gene: TRBJ2-2
D gene: TRBD2
clone size: few
V gene: TRBV24-1
CDR3 protein: CATSAGGINTGELFF
CDR3 DNA: TGTGCCACCAGCGCGGGGGGCATAAACACCGGGGAGCTGTTTTTT

J gene: TRBJ1-1
D gene: TRBD1
clone size: many
V gene: TRBV11-2
CDR3 protein: CASSLTTGTNTEAFF
CDR3 DNA: TGTGCCAGCAGCTTAACGACAGGGACCAACACTGAAGCTTTCTTT

J gene: TRBJ2-5
D gene: .
clone size: many
V gene: TRBV5-1
CDR3 protein: CASSLRSLQETQYF
CDR3 DNA: TGCGCCAGCAGCTTGAGATCGTTACAAGAGACCCAGTACTTC

J gene: TRBJ2-7
D gene: TRBD1
clone size: .
V gene: TRBV19
CDR3 protein: CASRARDRVEQYF
CDR3 DNA: TGTGCCAGTAGGGCCCGGGACAGGGTCGAGCAGTACTTC

J gene: TRBJ2-2
D gene: .
clone size: many
V gene: TRBV11-2
CDR3 protein: CASSSIPGHSTGELFF
CDR3 DNA: TGTGCCAGCAGCTCCATCCCGGGACACTCCACCGGGGAGCTGTTTTTT

J gene: TRBJ1-2
D gene: TRBD1
clone size: .
V gene: TRBV12-3/TRBV12-4
CDR3 protein: CASSLWGTADLRSGYTF
CDR3 DNA: TGTGCCAGCAGTTTATGGGGGACAGCCGACTTGAGGAGTGGCTACACCTTC

J gene: TRBJ2-5
D gene: .
clone size: few
V gene: TRBV7-2
CDR3 protein: CASSLASSGSETQYF
CDR3 DNA: TGTGCCAGCAGCTTAGCATCCTCAGGGTCGGAGACCCAGTACTTC

J gene: TRBJ1-3
D gene: .
clone size: few
V gene: TRBV4-2
CDR3 protein: CASSQDVLGFSGNTIYF
CDR3 DNA: TGTGCCAGCAGCCAAGATGTTTTAGGATTCTCTGGAAACACCATATATTTT

J gene: TRBJ2-7
D gene: .
clone size: many
V gene: TRBV4-2
CDR3 protein: CASSPTGASYEQYF
CDR3 DNA: TGTGCCAGCAGCCCCACAGGAGCCTCCTACGAGCAGTACTTC

J gene: TRBJ2-5
D gene: TRBD1
clone size: few
V gene: TRBV30
CDR3 protein: CAWMDRARETQYF
CDR3 DNA: TGTGCCTGGATGGACAGGGCGAGAGAGACCCAGTACTTC

J gene: TRBJ2-7
D gene: .
clone size: many
V gene: TRBV25-1
CDR3 protein: CASSAPGEEQYF
CDR3 DNA: TGTGCCAGCAGTGCCCCCGGGGAGGAGCAGTACTTC

J gene: TRBJ2-3
D gene: .
clone size: many
V gene: TRBV4-3
CDR3 protein: CASSLQSSDADTQYF
CDR3 DNA: TGCGCCAGCAGCCTACAATCTAGCGACGCAGATACGCAGTATTTT

J gene: TRBJ2-7
D gene: .
clone size: many
V gene: TRBV12-3/TRBV12-4
CDR3 protein: CASSPFRDPPYEQYF
CDR3 DNA: TGTGCCAGCAGCCCCTTTCGGGATCCTCCCTACGAGCAGTACTTC

J gene: TRBJ2-1
D gene: TRBD2
clone size: few
V gene: TRBV9
CDR3 protein: CASSPGGVGGGYNEQFF
CDR3 DNA: TGTGCCAGCAGCCCCGGAGGAGTCGGCGGGGGGTACAATGAGCAGTTCTTC

J gene: TRBJ2-7
D gene: .
clone size: many
V gene: TRBV10-3
CDR3 protein: CAISDPGRTRPYEQYF
CDR3 DNA: TGTGCCATCAGTGACCCAGGGAGGACCCGCCCCTACGAGCAGTACTTC

J gene: TRBJ2-7
D gene: TRBD1
clone size: many
V gene: TRBV10-3
CDR3 protein: CAISTGTASSYEQYF
CDR3 DNA: TGTGCCATCAGTACCGGGACAGCGAGCTCCTACGAGCAGTACTTC

J gene: TRBJ2-2
D gene: .
clone size: few
V gene: TRBV7-2
CDR3 protein: CASSFDWRGGELFF
CDR3 DNA: TGTGCCAGCAGCTTTGACTGGCGAGGCGGGGAGCTGTTTTTT

J gene: TRBJ2-2
D gene: TRBD1
clone size: .
V gene: TRBV19
CDR3 protein: CASSIGQGNTGELFF
CDR3 DNA: TGTGCCAGTAGTATCGGACAGGGTAACACCGGGGAGCTGTTTTTT

J gene: TRBJ2-7
D gene: .
clone size: .
V gene: TRBV4-1
CDR3 protein: CASSQGQGLAYEQYF
CDR3 DNA: TGCGCCAGCAGCCAAGGTCAGGGATTGGCCTACGAGCAGTACTTC

J gene: TRBJ2-4
D gene: .
clone size: few
V gene: TRBV2
CDR3 protein: CASRGGLAKNIQYF
CDR3 DNA: TGTGCCAGCAGGGGAGGATTAGCCAAAAACATTCAGTACTTC

J gene: TRBJ2-2
D gene: .
clone size: many
V gene: TRBV9
CDR3 protein: CASSVVGRPNTGELFF
CDR3 DNA: TGTGCCAGCAGCGTAGTCGGACGTCCGAACACCGGGGAGCTGTTTTTT

J gene: TRBJ2-7
D gene: TRBD2
clone size: many
V gene: TRBV4-1
CDR3 protein: CASSRFAPGLAGRSSYEQYF
CDR3 DNA: TGCGCCAGCAGCCGATTCGCACCGGGACTAGCGGGCCGTAGCTCCTACGAGCAGTACTTC

J gene: TRBJ1-5
D gene: .
clone size: few
V gene: TRBV6-2/TRBV6-3
CDR3 protein: CASSSGWRQPQHF
CDR3 DNA: TGTGCCAGCAGCTCAGGGTGGCGGCAGCCCCAGCATTTT

J gene: TRBJ1-1
D gene: .
clone size: many
V gene: TRBV7-2
CDR3 protein: CASSYRIPEAFF
CDR3 DNA: TGTGCCAGCAGTTACAGGATTCCTGAAGCTTTCTTT

J gene: TRBJ2-1
D gene: TRBD2
clone size: .
V gene: TRBV3-1
CDR3 protein: CASSQVMTSGYNEQFF
CDR3 DNA: TGTGCCAGCAGCCAAGTCATGACTAGCGGGTACAATGAGCAGTTCTTC

J gene: TRBJ2-1
D gene: .
clone size: many
V gene: TRBV20-1
CDR3 protein: CSARMSAFGHEQFF
CDR3 DNA: TGCAGTGCTAGAATGAGCGCCTTCGGACATGAGCAGTTCTTC

J gene: TRBJ2-5
D gene: .
clone size: few
V gene: TRBV20-1
CDR3 protein: CSARSTSGRAREETQYF
CDR3 DNA: TGCAGTGCTAGGTCGACGAGCGGGCGTGCTCGAGAGGAGACCCAGTACTTC

J gene: TRBJ1-5
D gene: .
clone size: many
V gene: TRBV4-1
CDR3 protein: CASSQPWGEPQHF
CDR3 DNA: TGCGCCAGCAGCCAACCGTGGGGAGAGCCCCAGCATTTT

J gene: TRBJ2-7
D gene: .
clone size: .
V gene: TRBV7-2
CDR3 protein: CASSLTPAGEQYF
CDR3 DNA: TGTGCCAGCAGCTTAACCCCCGCCGGCGAGCAGTACTTC

J gene: TRBJ2-1
D gene: TRBD2
clone size: many
V gene: TRBV7-2
CDR3 protein: CASSLAGTSGQNWQFF
CDR3 DNA: TGTGCCAGCAGCTTAGCCGGGACTAGCGGACAAAATTGGCAGTTCTTC

J gene: TRBJ2-2
D gene: .
clone size: .
V gene: TRBV20-1
CDR3 protein: CSASGENTGELFF
CDR3 DNA: TGCAGTGCTAGCGGAGAGAACACCGGGGAGCTGTTTTTT

J gene: TRBJ1-2
D gene: TRBD1
clone size: many
V gene: TRBV12-3/TRBV12-4
CDR3 protein: CASRATGIRYTF
CDR3 DNA: TGTGCCAGCAGGGCGACAGGGATAAGGTACACCTTC

J gene: TRBJ1-4
D gene: .
clone size: .
V gene: TRBV20-1
CDR3 protein: CSARDDGSPNEKLFF
CDR3 DNA: TGCAGTGCTAGAGATGATGGGAGTCCTAATGAAAAACTGTTTTTT

J gene: TRBJ2-7
D gene: .
clone size: few
V gene: TRBV5-4
CDR3 protein: CAPPWRRSAELDYYEQYF
CDR3 DNA: TGTGCCCCCCCCTGGCGGCGGTCGGCGGAGCTAGATTACTACGAGCAGTACTTC

J gene: TRBJ2-5
D gene: .
clone size: few
V gene: TRBV7-2
CDR3 protein: CASSRVGTPSNLPETQYF
CDR3 DNA: TGTGCCAGCAGCAGGGTCGGGACACCCTCCAATCTTCCAGAGACCCAGTACTTC

J gene: TRBJ2-1
D gene: .
clone size: few
V gene: TRBV14
CDR3 protein: CASSQDLGYNEQFF
CDR3 DNA: TGTGCCAGCAGCCAAGATCTCGGTTACAATGAGCAGTTCTTC

J gene: TRBJ2-2
D gene: .
clone size: many
V gene: TRBV9
CDR3 protein: CASSVAGFTGELFF
CDR3 DNA: TGTGCCAGCAGCGTAGCAGGGTTCACCGGGGAGCTGTTTTTT

J gene: TRBJ1-5
D gene: TRBD1
clone size: few
V gene: TRBV20-1
CDR3 protein: CSAREMGQGFVGNQPQHF
CDR3 DNA: TGCAGTGCTAGAGAAATGGGACAGGGGTTTGTCGGTAATCAGCCCCAGCATTTT

J gene: TRBJ2-3
D gene: .
clone size: .
V gene: TRBV5-1
CDR3 protein: CASSLFPGSADTQYF
CDR3 DNA: TGCGCCAGCAGCTTGTTCCCCGGGAGCGCAGATACGCAGTATTTT

J gene: TRBJ1-1
D gene: .
clone size: few
V gene: TRBV2
CDR3 protein: CASSERRMNTEAFF
CDR3 DNA: TGTGCCAGCAGTGAGCGTCGGATGAACACTGAAGCTTTCTTT

J gene: TRBJ2-1
D gene: TRBD2
clone size: .
V gene: TRBV7-2
CDR3 protein: CASSLPPGLATYNEQFF
CDR3 DNA: TGTGCCAGCAGCTTACCCCCGGGACTAGCGACCTACAATGAGCAGTTCTTC

J gene: TRBJ2-3
D gene: TRBD2
clone size: .
V gene: TRBV7-2
CDR3 protein: CASKLAGGGPPDTQYF
CDR3 DNA: TGTGCCAGCAAGCTAGCGGGAGGGGGACCACCAGATACGCAGTATTTT

J gene: TRBJ1-1
D gene: TRBD1
clone size: many
V gene: TRBV14
CDR3 protein: CASSLSRTGNRNTEAFF
CDR3 DNA: TGTGCCAGCAGCCTTTCACGGACAGGGAACAGGAACACTGAAGCTTTCTTT